Sequencing of this T cell receptor beta chain was carried out in a study of blood T cell repertoires in COVID-19. Worth noting for this clone: The same CDR3 is also encoded by other DNA sequences in this sample.

The junction had 3 bases not matched to a gene; V was cut back by 4 bases and J by 2 bases. Germline V gene sequence: CDR1 SGHNT, CDR2 YYREEE (reference sequence). The CDR3 contains 14 residues. Method: immunoSEQ multiplex PCR; TCRdb's copy keeps in-frame clones and lacks some. The sample consists of approximately 300,000 clones, roughly 90% of them appearing once. The specimen was peripheral blood. The chain recombines TRBV5-4 with TRBJ2-1; 7 nucleotides line up with TRBD2. The receptor was derived from a woman in her twenties or thirties with COVID-19, enrolled during active disease. The CDR3, as DNA: TGTGCCAGCAGCCGCGGGGGAACCTACAATGAGCAGTTCTTC. Its translation: CASSRGGTYNEQFF.